This TCR beta chain was recorded in a study of radiation and T cells in renal cell carcinoma. The CDR3 length is 14 residues. The V gene end was trimmed by 6 bases and the J gene end by 8 bases; junction bases not matched to a gene: 8. Germline V CDR1 and CDR2: LNHNV, YYDKDF (reference sequence). The treatment is: 15 Gy SBRT to primary tumor, nephrectomy 4 weeks later. This clone was detected many times. Sequencing was performed with immunoSEQ multiplex PCR; in TCRdb, only in-frame clones are kept and a portion is missing. This sample yields tens of thousands of clones, of which 47% are seen a single time; roughly 17% belongs to the top ten.

The sequence derives from a woman in her 50s with renal cell carcinoma. V gene TRBV15 combines with J gene TRBJ1-5, with 9 bases aligning to TRBD1. The sample consisted of tumor tissue, taken from a patient whose treatment included radiotherapy and nephrectomy. CDR3 region: CATREDRGSKPQHF. CDR3 in DNA: TGTGCCACCAGGGAGGACAGGGGTAGTAAGCCCCAGCATTTT.